This entry lists 26 T cell receptor beta chains sequenced from one sample in a study of cytomegalovirus exposure and HLA in healthy donors. Amplification used 60 Vbeta primers and 13 Jbeta primers. Sequenced by immunoSEQ multiplex PCR; TCRdb stores in-frame clones only, minus some. The profile shows approximately 100,000 clones, roughly four fifths of them singletons. The specimen sequenced was PBMCs. The receptors derive from a man aged 45 to 65 in good health and CMV-seronegative.

V is TRBV5-1 and J is TRBJ1-2; 8 nucleotides line up with TRBD1. CDR1 is SGHRS, CDR2 YFSETQ, per germline. This CDR3 is 15 amino acids long. The V gene end was trimmed by 0 bases and the J gene end by 7 bases; junction bases not matched to a gene: 8. CDR3 amino acids: CASSLAPGQVGGYTF. DNA of the CDR3: TGCGCCAGCAGCTTGGCCCCGGGACAGGTCGGTGGCTACACCTTC. Looking up the rest from reference TRBV5-1 and TRBJ1-2 gives the full variable domain: KAGVTQTPRYLIKTRGQQVTLSCSPISGHRSVSWYQQTPGQGLQFLFEYFSETQRNKGNFPGRFSGRQFSNSRSEMNVSTLELGDSALYLCASSLAPGQVGGYTFGSGTRLTVV.

The chain links TRBV28 to TRBJ1-5; TRBD1 aligns across 7 bases. V lost 6 bases to trimming and J lost 4 bases; unmatched junction nucleotides: 9. The length of the CDR3 is 15 residues. From germline, CDR1 is MDHEN and CDR2 SYDVKM. In DNA form, the CDR3 reads TGTGCCAGCAGGTTACCGGGACAGTTAAATCAGCCCCAGCATTTT. Encoded protein: CASRLPGQLNQPQHF.

The chain carries TRBV27 and TRBJ2-3; D unresolved. CDR3 size: 12 residues. Germline CDR1 reads MNHEY; CDR2 reads SMNVEV (reference sequence). The ends were cut back, 0 bases at V and 6 bases at J, with 4 bases in the middle. CDR3 loop: CASSLSMDTQYF. In DNA form, the CDR3 reads TGTGCCAGCAGTTTATCCATGGATACGCAGTATTTT.

The chain recombines TRBV28 with TRBJ1-5; D remains unclear. Germline V gene sequence: CDR1 MDHEN, CDR2 SYDVKM. The CDR3 spans 14 residues. Trimming took 5 bases from V and 6 from J, leaving 14 bases between them. The chain's CDR3 is CASSRTVMGQPQHF. In DNA form, the CDR3 reads TGTGCCAGCAGTCGCACAGTAATGGGTCAGCCCCAGCATTTT. The full variable domain, rest sourced from reference TRBV28 and TRBJ1-5, is DVKVTQSSRYLVKRTGEKVFLECVQDMDHENMFWYRQDPGLGLRLIYFSYDVKMKEKGDIPEGYSVSREKKERFSLILESASTNQTSMYLCASSRTVMGQPQHFGDGTRLSIL.

The rearrangement joins TRBV5-1 to TRBJ1-3; D not resolved. The CDR3 spans 14 residues. Germline loops: CDR1 SGHRS, CDR2 YFSETQ. The V end lost 2 bases, the J end lost 3 bases, and 9 bases lay between the germline ends. The CDR3 region has the DNA TGCGCCAGCAGCTTTGAGGGATATGGAAACACCATATATTTT. Translation: CASSFEGYGNTIYF.

This chain uses TRBV29-1 with TRBJ1-2; the match to TRBD1 covers 12 bases. Germline CDR1 and CDR2: SQVTM and ANQGSEA. The CDR3 runs to 14 residues. The trim removed 3 bases at V and 7 bases at J, leaving 6 bases unmatched. The CDR3 loop reads CSVEGGQGAAGYTF. The CDR3 DNA is TGCAGCGTTGAGGGGGGACAGGGGGCTGCTGGCTACACCTTC.

The chain couples TRBV12-5 to TRBJ2-2; 9 bases agree with TRBD2. The V and J ends lost 5 bases and 1 base, in that order; junction bases with no gene match: 5. Germline V lookup: CDR1 LGHNT, CDR2 FRNRAP. The CDR3 covers 16 residues. CDR3 DNA: TGTGCTAGTGGTCCCCGACTAGCGGAGAACACCGGGGAGCTGTTTTTT. As protein: CASGPRLAENTGELFF.

The CDR3 reads CASSSRSGTRGETQYF. The CDR3 coding sequence is TGTGCCAGCAGCTCCCGGTCGGGGACCAGGGGAGAGACCCAGTACTTC. V gene TRBV11-1 combines with J gene TRBJ2-5; D possibly corresponds to TRBD1 (6 bases). V lost 4 bases and J lost 4, with 19 bases in between. Germline V gene data show CDR1 as SGHAT and CDR2 as FQDESV (reference sequence). CDR3 length equals 16 residues.

The genes are TRBV6-6 and TRBJ2-2, with TRBD2 identical over 9 bases. Germline V gene sequence: CDR1 MNHNY, CDR2 SVGAGI (reference sequence). The CDR3 runs to 15 residues. Trimming cost V 7 bases and J 5 bases; bases outside gene matches: 8. CDR3 bases: TGTGCCAGCAACCCGGGACTAGCTGGAACCGGGGAGCTGTTTTTT. This gives the protein CASNPGLAGTGELFF.

The rearrangement uses TRBV7-2 and TRBJ2-6, with 9 nucleotides matching TRBD2. Trimming cost V 5 bases and J 12 bases; bases outside gene matches: 11. Per the germline V gene, CDR1 is SGHTA and CDR2 is FQGNSA. The CDR3 extends over 15 amino acids. In DNA, the CDR3 is TGTGCCAGCAGCCCTACGCTAGCGGGGACGGGCGTCCTGACTTTC. It encodes CASSPTLAGTGVLTF. The full variable domain, its missing parts supplied by reference TRBV7-2 and TRBJ2-6, is GAGVSQSPSNKVTEKGKDVELRCDPISGHTALYWYRQSLGQGLEFLIYFQGNSAPDKSGLPSDRFSAERTGGSVSTLTIQRTQQEDSAVYLCASSPTLAGTGVLTFGAGSRLTVL.

V usage is TRBV6-5 and J usage is TRBJ2-7, with 7 positions matching TRBD2. V gave up 7 bases and J gave up 0 bases; unmatched junction bases: 3. Germline-derived CDR1 and CDR2 are MNHEY and SVGAGI. The CDR3 spans 13 residues. DNA for the CDR3: TGTGCCAGCAACGGGGGGAGCTCCTACGAGCAGTACGTC. Translated: CASNGGSSYEQYV.

The J gene is TRBJ2-3, the V gene TRBV18; maybe TRBD1 (5 bases). V lost 6 bases and J lost 2, with 9 bases in between. Germline lookup yields CDR1 KGHSH and CDR2 LQKENI. This CDR3 contains 13 residues. The CDR3 DNA is TGTGCCAGCTCCGACAGAATCACAGATACGCAGTATTTT. It encodes CASSDRITDTQYF.

The chain links TRBV7-8 to TRBJ1-2; possible D gene TRBD1, 5 bases. This CDR3 has 15 residues. V lost 1 base to trimming and J lost 8 bases, with 17 bases between them. Per germline, CDR1 SGHVS and CDR2 FQNEAQ. CDR3: CASSLGGRGGRGYTF. The DNA for the CDR3 is TGTGCCAGCAGCTTAGGGGGTCGGGGGGGGAGAGGCTACACCTTC.

This rearrangement joins TRBV6-5 to TRBJ1-3; 7 positions match TRBD1. With 4 bases clipped from V and 0 bases from J, the junction kept 3 bases outside the gene matches. From germline, CDR1 is MNHEY and CDR2 SVGAGI. This CDR3 has 15 amino acids. The CDR3 loop is CASSFDRDSGNTIYF. For the CDR3, the DNA is TGTGCCAGCAGTTTCGACAGGGACTCTGGAAACACCATATATTTT.

This clone occurred a few times. This chain uses TRBV28 with TRBJ1-2; 7 nucleotides line up with TRBD1. The CDR3 totals 15 residues. CDR1 and CDR2 from the germline V gene are MDHEN and SYDVKM. The junction had 8 bases not matched to a gene; V was cut back by 1 base and J by 6 bases. DNA of the CDR3: TGTGCCAGCAGTTTATTGGGGGCCGACAGGGATGGCTACACCTTC. Translating gives CASSLLGADRDGYTF.

The rearrangement joins TRBV5-4 to TRBJ2-5, with 7 bases lining up with TRBD1. Germline lookup yields CDR1 SGHNT and CDR2 YYREEE (reference sequence). This CDR3 spans 14 amino acids. V gave up 4 bases and J gave up 2 bases; unmatched junction bases: 5. Written as DNA, the CDR3 is TGTGCCAGCAGCCACAAGGGACAGCAAGAGACCCAGTACTTC. It translates to CASSHKGQQETQYF.

In this sample, this clone turned up once. V is TRBV19 and J is TRBJ2-5; 11 positions agree with TRBD1. The CDR3 is 14 residues long. Germline CDR1 and CDR2: LNHDA and SQIVND (reference sequence). Trimming at V came to 6 bases and at J to 5 bases, leaving 5 bases not matched to a gene. CDR3 DNA: TGTGCCAGTAGGCGGACAGGGGGCTTGGAGACCCAGTACTTC. The encoded protein is CASRRTGGLETQYF.

The chain joins TRBV19 to TRBJ2-2; D is unclear. The length of the CDR3 is 15 residues. V was clipped by 4 bases and J by 5 bases, with 14 bases between them. Germline CDR1 is LNHDA and CDR2 is SQIVND (reference sequence). CDR3 nucleotides: TGTGCCAGTAGTACTCTCAGAGGTAGAACCGGGGAGCTGTTTTTT. Protein sequence: CASSTLRGRTGELFF.

This rearrangement joins TRBV12-5 to TRBJ2-7; TRBD1 matches at 8 bases. Germline CDR1 reads LGHNT; CDR2 reads FRNRAP. The CDR3 contains 17 residues. The J segment lost 2 bases and the V segment lost 6 bases, leaving 15 bases of the junction unmatched. The CDR3 DNA reads TGTGCTAGTGGACGGCGCCCCGCAGGGGGCGTACCCTACGAGCAGTACTTC. Its protein product is CASGRRPAGGVPYEQYF. Filled out from reference TRBV12-5 and TRBJ2-7, the complete variable domain reads DARVTQTPRHKVTEMGQEVTMRCQPILGHNTVFWYRQTMMQGLELLAYFRNRAPLDDSGMPKDRFSAEMPDATLATLKIQPSEPRDSAVYFCASGRRPAGGVPYEQYFGPGTRLTVT.

The chain links TRBV2 to TRBJ1-2; D uncertain. The CDR3 runs 15 residues. Germline V gene lookup returns CDR1 SNHLY and CDR2 FYNNEI. Trimming removed 6 bases from V and 3 bases from J, with 17 bases in between. CDR3 loop: CASSARLDGDYGYTF. DNA for the CDR3: TGTGCCAGCAGCGCTAGACTGGACGGGGACTATGGCTACACCTTC.

The gene calls are TRBV6-5 and TRBJ2-3, with a tentative D call TRBD1 (5 bases). Germline V CDR1 and CDR2: MNHEY, SVGAGI. This CDR3 is 15 amino acids long. V lost 4 bases and J 0 bases, leaving 11 bases between the germline ends. In DNA form, the CDR3 reads TGTGCCAGCAGTTCTACTGGGGCTAGCACAGATACGCAGTATTTT. This encodes CASSSTGASTDTQYF.

The J gene is TRBJ2-5, the V gene TRBV5-1; TRBD1 agrees at 7 bases. The trim removed 4 bases at V and 5 bases at J, leaving 8 bases unmatched. Germline V gives CDR1 SGHRS, CDR2 YFSETQ. This CDR3 is built from 14 residues. The CDR3 coding sequence is TGCGCCAGCAGCGCAACAGGGGCGGGCGAGACCCAGTACTTC. Its protein is CASSATGAGETQYF.

This clone has only a few counts. CDR3 amino acids: CASSMVAGSSYNEQFF. CDR3 bases: TGTGCCAGTAGTATGGTAGCGGGCAGCTCCTACAATGAGCAGTTCTTC. This rearrangement joins TRBV19 to TRBJ2-1, with TRBD2 matching over 7 bases. CDR1 is LNHDA and CDR2 is SQIVND in the germline V gene (reference sequence). The CDR3 is 16 residues long. Trimming cost V 3 bases and J 0 bases; bases outside gene matches: 5.

The genes are TRBV7-9 and TRBJ1-1; maybe TRBD1 (5 bases). The CDR3 length is 13 residues. Germline CDR1 and CDR2: SEHNR and FQNEAQ (reference sequence). The ends were cut back, 0 bases at V and 4 bases at J, with 6 bases in the middle. This CDR3 reads CASSLAGVTEAFF. The CDR3 bases are TGTGCCAGCAGCTTAGCAGGGGTCACTGAAGCTTTCTTT.

This sequence joins TRBV5-6 and TRBJ2-7; D remains ambiguous. The CDR3 loop spans 14 amino acids. CDR1 SGHDT and CDR2 YYEEEE come from the germline V gene. The V gene lost 1 base and the J gene lost 3 bases, with 11 bases spanning the gap. The CDR3 is CASSLWSPNYEQYF. The CDR3 nucleotides are TGTGCCAGCAGCTTGTGGAGTCCCAACTACGAGCAGTACTTC.

The chain links TRBV10-3 to TRBJ2-2; D is ambiguous. Between the trimmed V and J ends, which lost 6 bases and 5 bases, there was a span of 4 bases. Germline V gives CDR1 ENHRY, CDR2 SYGVKD. CDR3 size: 11 residues. CDR3 amino acids: CAISLTGELFF. CDR3 DNA: TGTGCCATCAGCCTGACCGGGGAGCTGTTTTTT.